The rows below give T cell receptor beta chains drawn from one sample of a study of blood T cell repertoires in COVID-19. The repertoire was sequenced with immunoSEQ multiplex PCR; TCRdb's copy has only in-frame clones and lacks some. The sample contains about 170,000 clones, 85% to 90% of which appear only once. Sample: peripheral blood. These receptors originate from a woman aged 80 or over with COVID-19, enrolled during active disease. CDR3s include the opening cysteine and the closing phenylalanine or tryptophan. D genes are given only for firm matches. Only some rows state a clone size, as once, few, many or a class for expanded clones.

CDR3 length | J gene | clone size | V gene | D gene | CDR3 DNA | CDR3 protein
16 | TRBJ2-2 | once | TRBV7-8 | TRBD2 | TGTGCCAGCAGCTCCGGACTAGCGGGAGGCACCGGGGAGCTGTTTTTT | CASSSGLAGGTGELFF
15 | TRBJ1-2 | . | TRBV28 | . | TGTGCCAGCAGTACCCGGGTAGTTATTCCCTATGGCTACACCTTC | CASSTRVVIPYGYTF
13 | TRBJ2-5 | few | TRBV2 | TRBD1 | TGTGCCAGCAGCCCGGGACAGGGCGAGACCCAGTACTTC | CASSPGQGETQYF
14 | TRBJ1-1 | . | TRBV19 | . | TGTGCCAGTAACCCGACAGAGAGGAACACTGAAGCTTTCTTT | CASNPTERNTEAFF
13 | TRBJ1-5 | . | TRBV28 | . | TGTGCCAGCACCATTCAGGGGAATCAGCCCCAGCATTTT | CASTIQGNQPQHF
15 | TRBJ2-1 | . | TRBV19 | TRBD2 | TGTGCCAGTAGTAGCGGGACTAGCGGGATAGGTGAGCAGTTCTTC | CASSSGTSGIGEQFF
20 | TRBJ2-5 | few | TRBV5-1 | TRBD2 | TGCGCCAGCAGCTTGTCGATGCGACTAGCGGGAGATTGGGGACAAGAGACCCAGTACTTC | CASSLSMRLAGDWGQETQYF
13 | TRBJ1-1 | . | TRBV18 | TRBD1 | TGTGCCAGCTCCCCAGACGGACAGGGGGAAGCTTTCTTT | CASSPDGQGEAFF
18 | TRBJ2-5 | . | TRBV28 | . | TGTGCCAGCAGTTTATCGCTGGGGGGGGCTCTAGCGGAAGAGACCCAGTACTTC | CASSLSLGGALAEETQYF
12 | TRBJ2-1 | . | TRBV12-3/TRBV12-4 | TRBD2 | TGTGCCAGCAGAGGACTAGCGGGCCAGCAGTTCTTC | CASRGLAGQQFF
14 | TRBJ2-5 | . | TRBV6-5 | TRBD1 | TGTGCCAGCAGTCTCCAGGACAGGGAGGAGACCCAGTACTTC | CASSLQDREETQYF
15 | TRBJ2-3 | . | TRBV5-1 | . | TGCGCCAGCAGCTCGCAGGTTGAGTTCACAGATACGCAGTATTTT | CASSSQVEFTDTQYF
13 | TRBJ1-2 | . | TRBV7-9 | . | TGTGCCAGCAGACAAAGGGACGGGGGTGGCTACACCTTC | CASRQRDGGGYTF
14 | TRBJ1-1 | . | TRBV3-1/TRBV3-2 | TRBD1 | TGTGCCAGCAGCCAAGTCCAGGGGGGAGCTGAAGCTTTCTTT | CASSQVQGGAEAFF
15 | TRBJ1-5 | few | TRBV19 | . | TGTGCCAGTAGGGCCCTCGACTTTGGGAATCAGCCCCAGCATTTT | CASRALDFGNQPQHF
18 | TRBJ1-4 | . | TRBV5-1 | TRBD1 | TGCGCCAGCAGCCTAGGGGACAGGGGAGAGGTTAGTGATGAAAAACTGTTTTTT | CASSLGDRGEVSDEKLFF
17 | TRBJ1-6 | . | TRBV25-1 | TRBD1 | TGTGCCAGCAGTGTTCTGACAGGGGGCAAGATCCAGTCACCCCTCCACTTT | CASSVLTGGKIQSPLHF
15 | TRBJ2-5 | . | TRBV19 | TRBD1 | TGTGCCAGTAGTCCCAGGGGGCCAGCACCTGGGACCCAGTACTTC | CASSPRGPAPGTQYF
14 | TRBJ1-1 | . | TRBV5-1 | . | TGCGCCAGCAGCTTAGCGCAGCAGAACACTGAAGCTTTCTTT | CASSLAQQNTEAFF
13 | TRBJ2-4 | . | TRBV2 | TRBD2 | TGTGCCAGCAGGGGGACTAGCGGAAACATTCAGTACTTC | CASRGTSGNIQYF
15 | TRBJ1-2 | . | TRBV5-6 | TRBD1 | TGTGCCAGCAGCAGCGCCGGGACAGGACCCTATGGCTACACCTTC | CASSSAGTGPYGYTF
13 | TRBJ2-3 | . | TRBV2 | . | TGTGCCAGCAGTGACGGAGGGGCAGATACGCAGTATTTT | CASSDGGADTQYF
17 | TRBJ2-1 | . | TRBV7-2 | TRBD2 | TGTGCCAGCAGCTACAGCACAATAGCGGGAGGTCGCAATGAGCAGTTCTTC | CASSYSTIAGGRNEQFF
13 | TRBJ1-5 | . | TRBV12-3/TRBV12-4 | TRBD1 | TGTGCCAGCAGTGATCAGGGGGCCAAGCGCCAGCATTTT | CASSDQGAKRQHF
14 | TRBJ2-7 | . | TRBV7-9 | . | TGTGCCAGCAGCTTCGGCGGTGTTAAAAACGAGCAGTACTTC | CASSFGGVKNEQYF
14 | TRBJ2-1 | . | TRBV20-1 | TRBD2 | TGCAGTGCTAGTGTCCAGCGGGGCCACAATGAGCAGTTCTTC | CSASVQRGHNEQFF
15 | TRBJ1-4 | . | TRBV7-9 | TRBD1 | TGTGCCAGCAGCCCTACCCCGACAGGGAATGAAAAACTGTTTTTT | CASSPTPTGNEKLFF
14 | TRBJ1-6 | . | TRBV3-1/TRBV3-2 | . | TGTGCCAGCAGCCGCGGGACGGAAAATTCACCCCTCCACTTT | CASSRGTENSPLHF
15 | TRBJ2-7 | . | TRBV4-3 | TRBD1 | TGCGCCAGCAGCTCCGACAGGGGACGTTCCTACGAGCAGTACTTC | CASSSDRGRSYEQYF
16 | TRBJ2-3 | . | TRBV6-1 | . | TGTGCCAGCAGTGAAGCAAACAGGGCCGGCACAGATACGCAGTATTTT | CASSEANRAGTDTQYF
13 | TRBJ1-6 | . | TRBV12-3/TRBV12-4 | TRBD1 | TGTGCCAGCACCCTCAGGGGGCTTGCACCCCTCCACTTT | CASTLRGLAPLHF
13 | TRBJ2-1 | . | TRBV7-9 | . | TGTGCCAGCAGCTTAGATTTAGAAAATGAGCAGTTCTTC | CASSLDLENEQFF
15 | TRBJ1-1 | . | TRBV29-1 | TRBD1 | TGCAGCGTTCTAGCGCGGACAGGGAAATTGACTGAAGCTTTCTTT | CSVLARTGKLTEAFF
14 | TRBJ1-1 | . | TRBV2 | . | TGTGCCAGCAGTGAAACAGGGACGAACACTGAAGCTTTCTTT | CASSETGTNTEAFF
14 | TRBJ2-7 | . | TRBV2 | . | TGTGCCAGCAGTGAAAGGGGACGGGGGAACGAGCAGTACTTC | CASSERGRGNEQYF
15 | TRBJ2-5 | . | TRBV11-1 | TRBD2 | TGTGCCAGCAGCTTAAGCGGGAGGGCCGAAGAGACCCAGTACTTC | CASSLSGRAEETQYF
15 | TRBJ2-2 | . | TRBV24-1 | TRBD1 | TGTGCCACCAGTGATCCGGGACAGGGGCCCGGGGAGCTGTTTTTT | CATSDPGQGPGELFF
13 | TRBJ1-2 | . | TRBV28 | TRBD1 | TGTGCCAGCAGCCACGGACAGGGCTATGGCTACACCTTC | CASSHGQGYGYTF
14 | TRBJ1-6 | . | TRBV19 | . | TGTGCCAGTAGTCTTAGGGGGAATAATTCACCCCTCCACTTT | CASSLRGNNSPLHF
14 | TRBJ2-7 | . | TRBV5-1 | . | TGCGCCAGCAGCTCAACCGCCCTAGCTAACGAGCAGTACTTC | CASSSTALANEQYF
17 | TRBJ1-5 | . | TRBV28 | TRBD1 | TGTGCCAGCAGTCTAACTCGATACAGGGGTGTGAATCAGCCCCAGCATTTT | CASSLTRYRGVNQPQHF
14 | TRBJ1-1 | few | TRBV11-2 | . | TGTGCCAGCAGCTGGACCGGGGGGGTGGCTGAAGCTTTCTTT | CASSWTGGVAEAFF
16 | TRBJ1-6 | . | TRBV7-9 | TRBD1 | TGTGCCAGCAGCTTAGGCCCAGACAGGGAGTACTCACCCCTCCACTTT | CASSLGPDREYSPLHF
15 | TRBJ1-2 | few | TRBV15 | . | TGTGCCACCAGCAGAGATAAATCTGGGGGAGGTGGCTACACCTTC | CATSRDKSGGGGYTF
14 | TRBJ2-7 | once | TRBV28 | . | TGTGCCAGCAGTCCGACCGGGAGATCCTACGAGCAGTACTTC | CASSPTGRSYEQYF
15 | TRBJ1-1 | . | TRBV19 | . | TGTGCCAGTAGTATCGGTCGGGGGGCAGTCACTGAAGCTTTCTTT | CASSIGRGAVTEAFF
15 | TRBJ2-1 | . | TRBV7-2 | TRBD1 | TGTGCCAGCAGCTACACAGGGGTTTTCGACAATGAGCAGTTCTTC | CASSYTGVFDNEQFF
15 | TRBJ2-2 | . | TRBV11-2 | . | TGTGCCAGCACCAAGCAAGAAAGTGTAACCGGGGAGCTGTTTTTT | CASTKQESVTGELFF
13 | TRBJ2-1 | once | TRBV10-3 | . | TGTGCCATCAGTGAGTCAGGGGACAATGAGCAGTTCTTC | CAISESGDNEQFF
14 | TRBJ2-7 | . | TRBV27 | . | TGTGCCAGCAGTTTTGGCCGCGTGGGAGACGAGCAGTACTTC | CASSFGRVGDEQYF
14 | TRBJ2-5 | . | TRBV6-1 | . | TGTGCCAGCAGTGAAACACACTCAGGAGAGACCCAGTACTTC | CASSETHSGETQYF
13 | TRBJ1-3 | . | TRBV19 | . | TGTGCCAGTAGTCTACGGTCTGGAAACACCATATATTTT | CASSLRSGNTIYF
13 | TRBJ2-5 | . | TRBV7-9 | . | TGTGCCAGCAGCTTAGCGACGGGGGAGACCCAGTACTTC | CASSLATGETQYF